The clone carrying this T cell receptor beta chain appeared once. Its target is not known. The PCR made use of 60 Vbeta and 13 Jbeta primers. Using immunoSEQ multiplex PCR, the repertoire was profiled, and TCRdb retains in-frame clones only, with some absent. The table has approximately 90,000 clones, roughly 80% seen once; the top ten hold approximately 3%. The data were taken from a study of cytomegalovirus exposure and HLA in healthy donors. Regarding the study as a whole: Reports indicate that TCR beta sequences accurately predicted the HLA-A and HLA-B alleles of most subjects.

This receptor was identified in a man in his forties or fifties in good health and CMV-seronegative. The sequenced sample consisted of PBMCs.

CDR3 amino acids: CASSWDRLSSQPQHF. The CDR3 bases are TGTGCCAGCAGCTGGGACAGGTTATCGTCTCAGCCCCAGCATTTT. The chain employs TRBV6-4 and TRBJ1-5; 8 bases match TRBD1. CDR1 and CDR2 (germline): MRHNA, SNTAGT. The V and J ends lost 6 bases and 6 bases, in that order; junction bases with no gene match: 10. There are 15 residues in the CDR3.